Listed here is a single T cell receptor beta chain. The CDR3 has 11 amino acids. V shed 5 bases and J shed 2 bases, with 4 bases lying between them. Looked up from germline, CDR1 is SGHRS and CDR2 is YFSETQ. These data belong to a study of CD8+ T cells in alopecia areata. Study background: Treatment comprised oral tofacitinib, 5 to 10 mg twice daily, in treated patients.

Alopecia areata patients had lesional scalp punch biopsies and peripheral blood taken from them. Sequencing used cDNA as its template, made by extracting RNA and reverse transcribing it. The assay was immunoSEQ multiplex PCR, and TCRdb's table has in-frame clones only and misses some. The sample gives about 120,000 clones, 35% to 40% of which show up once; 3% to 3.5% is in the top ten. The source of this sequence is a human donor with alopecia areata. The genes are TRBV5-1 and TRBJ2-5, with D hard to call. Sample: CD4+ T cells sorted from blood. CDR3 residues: CASRTQETQYF. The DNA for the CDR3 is TGCGCCAGCAGAACACAAGAGACCCAGTACTTC.